Each of the 29 T cell receptor beta chains below was sequenced from the same sample in a study of cytomegalovirus exposure and HLA in healthy donors. Primers for the PCR totalled 60 Vbeta and 13 Jbeta. Libraries were prepared by immunoSEQ multiplex PCR; TCRdb keeps only in-frame clonotypes and omits some of them. The sample includes about 120,000 clones, approximately 70% seen only once; the top ten take 1.5%. The sequenced material came from PBMCs. The receptors here all came from a man between 18 and 29 years old in good health and CMV-seronegative.

Only a few counts were recorded for this clone. The J gene is TRBJ1-5, the V gene TRBV2; D not resolved. The CDR3 has 15 residues. V was pared by 1 base and J by 2 bases, with 9 bases between. CDR1 and CDR2 from the germline V gene are SNHLY and FYNNEI. CDR3 amino acids: CASSEGPRGNQPQHF. CDR3 nucleotide sequence: TGTGCCAGCAGTGAAGGACCCCGGGGCAATCAGCCCCAGCATTTT.

In its sample, this clone was seen once. The rearrangement joins TRBV7-9 to TRBJ2-3, with D tentatively TRBD1 (6 bases). The CDR3 runs 16 residues. Germline V gene data show CDR1 as SEHNR and CDR2 as FQNEAQ (reference sequence). The V end was cut by 3 bases, the J end by 6 bases, with 19 bases between. The CDR3 reads CASSFSTGTGWDTQYF. In nucleotides, the CDR3 is TGTGCCAGCAGCTTCTCAACAGGGACGGGATGGGATACGCAGTATTTT.

This clone was picked up a small number of times. This chain connects TRBV30 to TRBJ2-3; D is perhaps TRBD2 (6 bases). The CDR3 totals 15 residues. Looked up from germline, CDR1 is GTSNPN and CDR2 is SVGIG (reference sequence). V lost 4 bases, J lost 3 bases, and 17 bases lay in between. The DNA of the CDR3 is TGTGCCTGGAAGGGCGGGGCGGACCCAACAGATACGCAGTATTTT. Translation gives CAWKGGADPTDTQYF.

J is TRBJ2-5 and V is TRBV27; 8 bases agree with TRBD1. The V gene's germline CDR1 is MNHEY and CDR2 SMNVEV (reference sequence). V shed 5 bases, J shed 1 base, and the junction held 6 bases outside the gene matches. The CDR3 has 15 residues. The CDR3, as DNA: TGTGCCAGCAGTGCCGACAGGGGCCCCCAAGAGACCCAGTACTTC. This sequence encodes CASSADRGPQETQYF.

This chain connects TRBV6-5 to TRBJ2-1; possibly TRBD1 for D (5 bases). The germline CDR1 and CDR2 sequences are MNHEY and SVGAGI. V dropped 0 bases and J dropped 10 bases, with 16 bases sitting between them. The CDR3 consists of 15 residues. The CDR3 nucleotides read TGTGCCAGCAGTTACTCGACAGTAGGGTCTGGGGAGCAGTTCTTC. Residues: CASSYSTVGSGEQFF.

The chain employs TRBV23-1 and TRBJ1-2, with D possibly being TRBD1 (5 bases). TRBV23-1 is flagged as an ORF with uncertain function. The CDR3 is 12 amino acids. V lost 7 bases and J lost 3, with 9 bases in between. The CDR3 sequence: CASTTGYYGYTF. Written as DNA, the CDR3 is TGCGCCAGCACTACAGGTTACTATGGCTACACCTTC.

V usage is TRBV6-1 and J usage is TRBJ1-1; TRBD1 agrees at 10 bases. This CDR3 region has 14 residues. The V and J ends lost 6 bases and 4 bases, in that order; junction bases with no gene match: 5. The germline V gene has CDR1 MNHNS and CDR2 SASEGT. The CDR3 sequence is CASRRQGAVTEAFF. As DNA, the CDR3 is TGTGCCAGCAGAAGACAGGGGGCGGTCACTGAAGCTTTCTTT.

This clone was found a few times. The chain couples TRBV29-1 to TRBJ1-1; D may be TRBD1 (5 bases). Deletions cut 4 bases from V and 0 bases from J, with 9 bases between. The CDR3 loop spans 13 amino acids. CDR1 is SQVTM and CDR2 is ANQGSEA in the germline V gene. The CDR3 sequence is CSVVVRVNTEAFF. CDR3 sequence (DNA): TGCAGCGTTGTTGTCAGGGTGAACACTGAAGCTTTCTTT.

This clone was observed once. The chain couples TRBV5-1 to TRBJ1-1; maybe TRBD1 (6 bases). Germline V gene data show CDR1 as SGHRS and CDR2 as YFSETQ. V was clipped by 5 bases and J by 1 base, with 15 bases between them. The CDR3 consists of 15 residues. CDR3 in amino acids: CASSGTGSRNTEAFF. CDR3 coding DNA: TGCGCCAGCAGTGGTACAGGGTCAAGGAACACTGAAGCTTTCTTT.

This clone was observed a few times. J is TRBJ2-7 and V is TRBV28, with D possibly matching TRBD2 (5 bases). The CDR3 extends over 14 amino acids. V was cut by 8 bases and J by 2 bases, with 16 bases left in between. Germline-derived CDR1 and CDR2 are MDHEN and SYDVKM. CDR3 sequence: CASGSMRVPYEQYF. CDR3 nucleotide sequence: TGTGCCAGCGGCAGTATGAGGGTCCCCTACGAGCAGTACTTC.

The V call is TRBV27, the J call TRBJ2-3, with D perhaps TRBD1 (5 bases). Trimming cost V 6 bases and J 6 bases, with 10 bases left between them. CDR3 length: 12 amino acids. Looked up from germline, CDR1 is MNHEY and CDR2 is SMNVEV (reference sequence). CDR3 nucleotide sequence: TGTGCCAGCAGCCAGGGCCGGGATACGCAGTATTTT. Its translation is CASSQGRDTQYF.

The chain recombines TRBV27 with TRBJ2-7, with D maybe TRBD2 (6 bases). The germline gives CDR1 MNHEY, CDR2 SMNVEV (reference sequence). V was pared by 6 bases and J by 2 bases, with 20 bases between. CDR3 length: 16 residues. This CDR3 is CASRYSGTGRTYEQYF. The DNA of the CDR3 is TGTGCCAGCAGATACTCAGGGACTGGCCGAACCTACGAGCAGTACTTC.

This clone has a handful of counts. The rearrangement links TRBV19 to TRBJ2-6, with a possible D match to TRBD2 (5 bases). The CDR3 loop spans 18 amino acids. The germline V and J ends were trimmed by 3 bases and 0 bases, with 15 bases remaining between them. Germline V gene data show CDR1 as LNHDA and CDR2 as SQIVND (reference sequence). CDR3 coding DNA: TGTGCCAGTAGTATCTTCAGTGCTAGCAGCTCTGGGGCCAACGTCCTGACTTTC. As protein: CASSIFSASSSGANVLTF.

The V gene is TRBV5-1, the J gene TRBJ1-4; unclear D gene. Germline values: CDR1 SGHRS, CDR2 YFSETQ. V was trimmed by 2 bases and J by 4 bases, leaving 12 bases between them. CDR3 length equals 15 residues. Here the CDR3 reads CASSLDGRGNEKLFF. The CDR3 DNA sequence: TGCGCCAGCAGCTTAGACGGGCGGGGTAATGAAAAACTGTTTTTT.

This clone was counted only a few times. CDR3 in amino acids: CASSLQPTSGVDEQFF. DNA of the CDR3: TGTGCCAGCAGCTTGCAGCCGACCTCGGGGGTCGATGAGCAGTTCTTC. V and J are TRBV5-4 and TRBJ2-1, with TRBD2 as a possible D gene (6 bases). Looked up from germline, CDR1 is SGHNT and CDR2 is YYREEE (reference sequence). CDR3 length: 16 residues. Trimming stripped 1 base from V and 8 bases from J, with 19 bases between.

The CDR3 region has the DNA TGTGCCAGCAGCGTAGCCCGCACCGGGGAGCTGTTTTTT. It encodes CASSVARTGELFF. The V and J genes are TRBV9 and TRBJ2-2, with D unclear. The CDR3 is 13 residues long. The V gene's germline CDR1 is SGDLS and CDR2 YYNGEE. Deletions cut 0 bases from V and 4 bases from J, with 4 bases between.

This CDR3 is CAISESPSQGGYEQYF. For the CDR3, the DNA is TGTGCCATCAGTGAGTCCCCCTCGCAGGGGGGATACGAGCAGTACTTC. This chain connects TRBV10-3 to TRBJ2-7, with D tentatively TRBD1 (7 bases). There are 16 residues in the CDR3. Germline V lookup: CDR1 ENHRY, CDR2 SYGVKD. With 0 bases removed from V and 4 bases from J, the gap between germline ends came to 16 bases.

Only one count was recorded for this clone. The chain links TRBV25-1 to TRBJ2-2; 14 nucleotides match TRBD2. CDR1 and CDR2 from the germline V gene are MGHDK and SYGVNS. With V trimmed by 4 bases and J by 6 bases, 10 bases remained unmatched. The CDR3 extends over 18 amino acids. The DNA for the CDR3 is TGTGCCAGCAGTGTTTTGGGACTAGCGGGAGAAAGGGCCGGGGAGCTGTTTTTT. It encodes CASSVLGLAGERAGELFF. The entire variable domain, with the rest obtained from reference TRBV25-1 and TRBJ2-2, is as follows: EADIYQTPRYLVIGTGKKITLECSQTMGHDKMYWYQQDPGMELHLIHYSYGVNSTEKGDLSSESTVSRIRTEHFPLTLESARPSHTSQYLCASSVLGLAGERAGELFFGEGSRLTVL.

V and J are TRBV7-9 and TRBJ1-4; D ambiguous. This CDR3 contains 13 residues. Germline CDR1 and CDR2: SEHNR and FQNEAQ (reference sequence). Trimming took 3 bases from V and 4 from J, leaving 6 bases between them. In DNA, the CDR3 is TGTGCCAGCAGCTTCGAGAGTAATGAAAAACTGTTTTTT. It yields the protein CASSFESNEKLFF.

This clone was seen only a few times. The J gene is TRBJ2-7, the V gene TRBV28; possible D gene TRBD1, 6 bases. Germline lookup yields CDR1 MDHEN and CDR2 SYDVKM. V dropped 7 bases and J dropped 6 bases, with 10 bases sitting between them. The CDR3 totals 11 residues. The CDR3 DNA sequence: TGTGCCAGCACAGGGGCGCGCGAGCAGTACTTC. Protein sequence: CASTGAREQYF.

The CDR3 DNA sequence: TGTGCCATCAGTGATCCCGGGACAGGGGCCTACGAGCAGTACTTC. Amino acid sequence: CAISDPGTGAYEQYF. The chain carries TRBV10-3 and TRBJ2-7; 10 bases fit TRBD1. With V trimmed by 3 bases and J by 2 bases, 4 bases remained unmatched. From germline, CDR1 is ENHRY and CDR2 SYGVKD. This CDR3 has 15 residues.

This clone was counted once. The chain combines TRBV28 with TRBJ1-2, with a weak D call TRBD1 (5 bases). This CDR3 comprises 15 residues. Germline V lookup: CDR1 MDHEN, CDR2 SYDVKM. Trimming stripped 10 bases from V and 4 bases from J, with 22 bases between. This chain's CDR3 is CAILLQGSRSYGYTF. Written as DNA, the CDR3 is TGTGCCATCCTTCTTCAGGGTTCGCGCTCCTATGGCTACACCTTC.

The gene calls are TRBV6-1 and TRBJ1-2; 8 nucleotides align to TRBD1. Germline V gives CDR1 MNHNS, CDR2 SASEGT. This CDR3 has 15 amino acids. The J segment lost 0 bases and the V segment lost 6 bases, leaving 6 bases of the junction unmatched. DNA of the CDR3: TGTGCCAGCAGGGGACAGGAAATCGCTAACTATGGCTACACCTTC. Translation gives CASRGQEIANYGYTF.

This clone showed up just once. This CDR3 is also generated by other DNA sequences in the sample. The chain links TRBV7-2 to TRBJ2-7; D is undetermined. CDR3 length: 11 amino acids. V lost 4 bases and J 4 bases, leaving 5 bases between the germline ends. Germline V gene lookup returns CDR1 SGHTA and CDR2 FQGNSA. The CDR3 sequence is CASSSLYEQYF. CDR3 bases: TGTGCCAGCAGCTCTCTGTACGAGCAGTACTTC.

This chain uses TRBV5-4 with TRBJ1-5, with D hard to call. This CDR3 is built from 13 residues. Trimming took 2 bases from V and 1 from J, leaving 4 bases between them. Per germline, CDR1 SGHNT and CDR2 YYREEE (reference sequence). In DNA form, the CDR3 reads TGTGCCAGCAGCTTCGGGAGCAATCAGCCCCAGCATTTT. Its translation is CASSFGSNQPQHF.

This clone was counted a few times. The rearrangement links TRBV19 to TRBJ1-2; a weak D match, TRBD1 (6 bases). CDR3 length equals 14 residues. From germline, CDR1 is LNHDA and CDR2 SQIVND (reference sequence). V was clipped by 1 base and J by 4 bases, with 10 bases between them. CDR3 coding DNA: TGTGCCAGTAGTATAGGCGACAGGAGCTATGGCTACACCTTC. It encodes CASSIGDRSYGYTF.

The V and J genes are TRBV5-4 and TRBJ2-7, with 8 bases aligning to TRBD2. J gave up 4 bases and V 4 bases, and 16 bases lay outside the gene matches. Germline V gene data show CDR1 as SGHNT and CDR2 as YYREEE (reference sequence). The CDR3 sequence is 17 residues long. This CDR3 reads CASSTRRSGTTRYEQYF. Written as DNA, the CDR3 is TGTGCCAGCAGCACCCGGCGTAGCGGGACGACCAGATACGAGCAGTACTTC.

The V gene is TRBV5-1, the J gene TRBJ2-7, with TRBD2 identical over 7 bases. The germline gives CDR1 SGHRS, CDR2 YFSETQ. The junction had 5 bases not matched to a gene; V was cut back by 5 bases and J by 6 bases. The CDR3 has 12 amino acids. Here the CDR3 DNA reads TGCGCCAGCAGACGGGGGGTGGGCGAGCAGTACTTC. Protein: CASRRGVGEQYF. The full variable domain, rest sourced from reference TRBV5-1 and TRBJ2-7, is KAGVTQTPRYLIKTRGQQVTLSCSPISGHRSVSWYQQTPGQGLQFLFEYFSETQRNKGNFPGRFSGRQFSNSRSEMNVSTLELGDSALYLCASRRGVGEQYFGPGTRLTVT.

The chain has TRBV19 and TRBJ2-7; possible D gene TRBD2, 6 bases. The germline V gene encodes CDR1 LNHDA and CDR2 SQIVND (reference sequence). V dropped 5 bases and J dropped 0 bases, with 14 bases sitting between them. CDR3 length: 15 amino acids. CDR3 in amino acids: CASSLAGGASYEQYF. In nucleotides, the CDR3 is TGTGCCAGTAGTCTCGCCGGCGGGGCCTCCTACGAGCAGTACTTC.